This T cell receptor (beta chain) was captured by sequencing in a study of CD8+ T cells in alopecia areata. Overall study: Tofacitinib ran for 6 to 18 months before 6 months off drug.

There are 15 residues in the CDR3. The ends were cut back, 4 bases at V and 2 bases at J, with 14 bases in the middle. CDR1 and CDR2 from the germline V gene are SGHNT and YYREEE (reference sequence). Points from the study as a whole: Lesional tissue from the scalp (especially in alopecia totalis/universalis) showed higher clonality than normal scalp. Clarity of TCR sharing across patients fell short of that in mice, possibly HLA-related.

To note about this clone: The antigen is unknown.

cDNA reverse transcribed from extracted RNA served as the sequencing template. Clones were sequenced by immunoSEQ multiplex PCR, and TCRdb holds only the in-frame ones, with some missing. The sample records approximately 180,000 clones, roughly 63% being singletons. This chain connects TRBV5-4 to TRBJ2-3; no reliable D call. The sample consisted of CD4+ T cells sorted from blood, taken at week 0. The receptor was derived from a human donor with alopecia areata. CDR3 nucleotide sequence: TGTGCCAGCAGCGCCATGACGGGTTCCACAGATACGCAGTATTTT. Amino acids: CASSAMTGSTDTQYF.